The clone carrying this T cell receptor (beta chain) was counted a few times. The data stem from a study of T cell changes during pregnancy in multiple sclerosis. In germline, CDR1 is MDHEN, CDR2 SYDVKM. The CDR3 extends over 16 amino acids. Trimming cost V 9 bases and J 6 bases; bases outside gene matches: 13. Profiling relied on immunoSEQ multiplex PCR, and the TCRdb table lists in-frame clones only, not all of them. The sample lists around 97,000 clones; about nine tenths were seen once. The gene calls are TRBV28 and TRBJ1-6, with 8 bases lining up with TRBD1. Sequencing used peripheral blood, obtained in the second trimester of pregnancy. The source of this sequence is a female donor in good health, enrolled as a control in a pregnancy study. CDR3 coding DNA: TGTGCCAGTGCTTTCGGGACAGGTACAACTAATTCACCCCTCCACTTT. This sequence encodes CASAFGTGTTNSPLHF.